These 13 T cell receptor beta chains originate from one sample sequenced in a study of blood T cell repertoires in COVID-19. Method: immunoSEQ multiplex PCR; TCRdb's copy keeps in-frame clones and lacks some. Here the sample spans about 250,000 clones, about 79% being singletons. Sequencing was done on a sample of peripheral blood. These receptors were collected from a man aged 80 or over with acute or convalescent COVID-19.

V gene TRBV5-1 combines with J gene TRBJ2-3; 8 positions match TRBD1. Germline V lookup: CDR1 SGHRS, CDR2 YFSETQ. The CDR3 loop spans 15 amino acids. V shed 0 bases and J 4 bases; nucleotides not matched to a gene: 4. The DNA of the CDR3 is TGCGCCAGCAGCTTGGCAACACAGGGGGCAGATACGCAGTATTTT. Its translation: CASSLATQGADTQYF.

V gene TRBV18 combines with J gene TRBJ1-1, with 8 bases that match TRBD1. Germline CDR1 and CDR2: KGHSH and LQKENI. This CDR3 contains 14 residues. Trimming cost V 2 bases and J 6 bases; bases outside gene matches: 5. DNA for the CDR3: TGTGCCAGCTCACCAACAGGGGGATTCTCTGAAGCTTTCTTT. This gives the protein CASSPTGGFSEAFF. Together with reference TRBV18 and TRBJ1-1, the CDR3 gives the full variable domain: NAGVMQNPRHLVRRRGQEARLRCSPMKGHSHVYWYRQLPEEGLKFMVYLQKENIIDESGMPKERFSAEFPKEGPSILRIQQVVRGDSAAYFCASSPTGGFSEAFFGQGTRLTVV.

This clone was found once. V gene TRBV6-5 combines with J gene TRBJ2-3; TRBD2 aligns across 7 bases. CDR1 is MNHEY and CDR2 is SVGAGI in the germline V gene. V lost 7 bases, J lost 2 bases, and 9 bases stayed unmatched. This CDR3 comprises 15 residues. CDR3 amino acids: CASKETSRTTDTQYF. The DNA for the CDR3 is TGTGCCAGCAAGGAGACTAGCCGAACCACAGATACGCAGTATTTT.

Only a few counts were recorded for this clone. This chain uses TRBV6-5 with TRBJ1-2; 7 positions agree with TRBD1. This CDR3 region has 14 residues. The trim removed 6 bases at V and 0 bases at J, leaving 4 bases unmatched. Germline V CDR1 and CDR2: MNHEY, SVGAGI. CDR3 in amino acids: CASRTGTANYGYTF. CDR3 in DNA: TGTGCCAGCAGGACCGGGACAGCTAACTATGGCTACACCTTC.

This rearrangement joins TRBV23-1 to TRBJ1-3, with TRBD1 as a possible D gene (6 bases). TRBV23-1 is an open reading frame, and its role is uncertain. The CDR3 runs 20 residues. Trimming removed 4 bases from V and 2 bases from J, with 27 bases in between. The CDR3 nucleotides read TGCGCCAGCAGTCCATCTAGACAGGAAGATCTTCTTAAACCTGGAAACACCATATATTTT. Translated: CASSPSRQEDLLKPGNTIYF.

This clone was seen just once. This rearrangement joins TRBV12-5 to TRBJ1-5; D ambiguous. The CDR3 has 12 residues. Germline V CDR1 and CDR2: LGHNT, FRNRAP. Trimming removed 2 bases from V and 5 bases from J, with 4 bases in between. The CDR3 here is CASGLTYQPQHF. CDR3 DNA: TGTGCTAGTGGTTTGACTTATCAGCCCCAGCATTTT.

V is TRBV11-2 and J is TRBJ1-6; no definite D call. The germline V gene has CDR1 SGHAT and CDR2 FQNNGV. This CDR3 comprises 14 residues. Trimming shortened V by 1 base and J by 5 bases, and 6 bases separated the two germline ends. The CDR3 region has the DNA TGTGCCAGCAGCTTAGCCGGGGATAATTCACCCCTCCACTTT. Protein sequence: CASSLAGDNSPLHF. The full variable domain, its missing parts supplied by reference TRBV11-2 and TRBJ1-6, is EAGVAQSPRYKIIEKRQSVAFWCNPISGHATLYWYQQILGQGPKLLIQFQNNGVVDDSQLPKDRFSAERLKGVDSTLKIQPAKLEDSAVYLCASSLAGDNSPLHFGNGTRLTVT.

The chain uses TRBV9 and TRBJ2-7, with a weak D call TRBD1 (6 bases). Deletions cut 4 bases from V and 0 bases from J, with 14 bases between. CDR3 length: 15 amino acids. From germline, CDR1 is SGDLS and CDR2 YYNGEE. The CDR3 DNA reads as TGTGCCAGCAGCCCAAAACTAGGGGGCTCCTACGAGCAGTACTTC. This codes for CASSPKLGGSYEQYF.

The chain carries TRBV5-1 and TRBJ1-5; 11 nucleotides align to TRBD1. Germline CDR1 SGHRS, CDR2 YFSETQ. V shed 4 bases, J shed 3 bases, and the junction held 9 bases outside the gene matches. The CDR3 has 17 amino acids. The CDR3 sequence is CASSPGQGARDNQPQHF. CDR3 bases: TGCGCCAGCAGCCCCGGACAGGGGGCGCGAGACAATCAGCCCCAGCATTTT.

This clone showed up just a few times. The DNA is left out, because the CDR3 cannot be placed on it with certainty; the CDR3 is given as TCRdb lists it. The CDR3 loop is CASSQEPRGVGKGTF. The rearrangement joins TRBV4-2 to TRBJ1-2; TRBD1 is the table's D call and was not checked against the DNA. Per germline, CDR1 LGHNA and CDR2 YNFKEQ. The CDR3 numbers 15 amino acids, ends counted.

This clone was observed a single time. This rearrangement joins TRBV7-3 to TRBJ2-3; TRBD1 matches at 7 bases. The length of the CDR3 is 15 residues. Germline V gene lookup returns CDR1 SGHTA and CDR2 FQGTGA. Losses at the gene ends were 3 bases for V and 1 base for J; bases not matched to a gene: 4. The CDR3 is CASSLSGQGTDTQYF. In nucleotides, the CDR3 is TGTGCCAGCAGCTTGTCTGGACAGGGCACAGATACGCAGTATTTT.

This clone was picked up a small number of times. This chain uses TRBV12-3 or TRBV12-4 with TRBJ1-4; no clear D gene. The CDR3 is 13 residues long. Trimming removed 7 bases from V and 11 bases from J, with 17 bases in between. The CDR3 region is CASTGLGGLKLFF. The CDR3 nucleotides read TGTGCCAGCACTGGTTTAGGCGGGTTGAAACTGTTTTTT.

The chain employs TRBV4-1 and TRBJ1-6, with unresolved D. The CDR3 sequence is 16 residues long. Germline V gene data show CDR1 as MGHRA and CDR2 as YSYEKL. Trimming pared 5 bases from V and 0 bases from J, leaving 11 bases between. CDR3 residues: CASSSQFSSYNSPLHF. The CDR3 DNA sequence: TGCGCCAGCAGCTCCCAATTTAGCTCCTATAATTCACCCCTCCACTTT.